The 14 T cell receptor beta chains below were found in one sample sequenced in a study of OX40 agonist ivuxolimab in advanced cancers. The assay was immunoSEQ multiplex PCR, and TCRdb's table has in-frame clones only and misses some. Of about 62,000 clones in the sample, about four fifths were seen once. The sequencing used CD4+ or CD8+ T cells sorted from blood, collected in a trial of the OX40 agonist ivuxolimab. All receptors derive from an adult with an advanced solid tumor such as melanoma, head and neck, liver or kidney cancer.

The V call is TRBV5-1, the J call TRBJ2-3; 7 bases fit TRBD2. J was trimmed by 3 bases and V by 2 bases; bases with no gene match: 6. The CDR3 is 15 residues long. Per the germline V gene, CDR1 is SGHRS and CDR2 is YFSETQ. The CDR3 region has the DNA TGCGCCAGCAGCTTCGAGGCAGCGGGAACAGATACGCAGTATTTT. Protein: CASSFEAAGTDTQYF.

J is TRBJ2-4 and V is TRBV4-3; 7 bases line up with TRBD1. CDR3 size: 15 residues. With V trimmed by 4 bases and J by 7 bases, 10 bases remained unmatched. Germline V CDR1 and CDR2: LGHNA, YSLEER. The CDR3 nucleotides are TGCGCCAGCAGCCCCGGGAACAGGGGCGGGAACATTCAGTACTTC. Translating it yields CASSPGNRGGNIQYF.

The rearrangement joins TRBV15 to TRBJ1-3; D ambiguous. Deletions cut 5 bases from V and 0 bases from J, with 8 bases between. This CDR3 is 14 amino acids long. Germline V gives CDR1 LNHNV, CDR2 YYDKDF (reference sequence). CDR3 loop: CATSATRSGNTIYF. The CDR3, as DNA: TGTGCCACCAGCGCGACGCGCTCTGGAAACACCATATATTTT.

This chain joins TRBV21-1 and TRBJ2-1; the D call in the table, TRBD2, was not verified against the DNA. TRBV21-1 is noted as a pseudogene. This CDR3 spans 11 amino acids. CDR3 sequence (DNA): TGTGCCAGCAGCCTAGGCGATGAGCAGTTCTTC. It encodes CASSLGDEQFF.

This chain joins TRBV4-3 and TRBJ2-5, with a possible D match to TRBD2 (5 bases). The DNA end lines up better with TRBJ2-7; the J call may be wrong. This CDR3 region has 15 residues. Germline values: CDR1 LGHNA, CDR2 YSLEER. The CDR3 nucleotides read TGCGCCAGCAGCCAAGAAGAGGGCCTCCAATACGAGCAGTACTTC. It specifies CASSQEEGLQYEQYF.

V is TRBV10-3 and J is TRBJ1-3; 8 bases match TRBD1. The CDR3 sequence is 18 residues long. CDR1 and CDR2 (germline): ENHRY, SYGVKD. The V and J ends lost 4 bases and 0 bases, in that order; junction bases with no gene match: 11. The CDR3 DNA sequence: TGTGCCATCAGTGGGGACAGGTTAATCTTTGACTCTGGAAACACCATATATTTT. Its translation is CAISGDRLIFDSGNTIYF.

Here the CDR3 DNA reads TGTGCCAGCAGCGTAGCGCGCCAGGGGGCGGCCGAGCAGTACTTC. It translates to CASSVARQGAAEQYF. V usage is TRBV9 and J usage is TRBJ2-7, with 8 bases identical to TRBD1. CDR1 is SGDLS, CDR2 YYNGEE, per germline. The V and J ends lost 0 bases and 6 bases, in that order; junction bases with no gene match: 8. CDR3 length: 15 residues.

This chain connects TRBV19 to TRBJ2-1, with TRBD2 identical over 10 bases. Per germline, CDR1 LNHDA and CDR2 SQIVND (reference sequence). The J segment lost 2 bases and the V segment lost 2 bases, leaving 6 bases of the junction unmatched. This CDR3 spans 17 amino acids. In DNA form, the CDR3 reads TGTGCCAGTAGTATACCTAGCGGGAGTTCAACCTACAATGAGCAGTTCTTC. As protein: CASSIPSGSSTYNEQFF.

This chain uses TRBV19 with TRBJ1-1; no definite D call. V was trimmed by 4 bases and J by 4 bases, leaving 13 bases between them. This CDR3 region has 14 residues. CDR1 is LNHDA and CDR2 is SQIVND in the germline V gene (reference sequence). The DNA of the CDR3 is TGTGCCAGTAGTAGCATGGTGAAGGGCACTGAAGCTTTCTTT. Amino acid sequence: CASSSMVKGTEAFF.

The V call is TRBV5-1, the J call TRBJ1-1; D remains ambiguous. Germline V lookup: CDR1 SGHRS, CDR2 YFSETQ. The CDR3 has 16 amino acids. The V end was cut by 3 bases, the J end by 0 bases, with 15 bases between. CDR3 sequence reads: CASSSGGITVNTEAFF. The CDR3 DNA sequence: TGCGCCAGCAGCTCGGGCGGGATCACAGTGAACACTGAAGCTTTCTTT.

The chain combines TRBV6-1 with TRBJ1-6; perhaps TRBD1 as D (5 bases). Trimming removed 4 bases at V and 10 bases at J, with 20 bases between. This CDR3 has 16 residues. From germline, CDR1 is MNHNS and CDR2 SASEGT. DNA of the CDR3: TGTGCCAGCAGTGGCAGGGAAAGTGGGGTAGGATCACCCCTCCACTTT. Translating gives CASSGRESGVGSPLHF.

V and J are TRBV4-2 and TRBJ2-3, with TRBD2 identical over 10 bases. From germline, CDR1 is LGHNA and CDR2 YNFKEQ. This CDR3 is 16 amino acids long. The ends lost 4 bases at V and 3 bases at J; junction bases unmatched: 7. The CDR3 DNA sequence: TGTGCCAGCAGCCCACTGGGAGCGGGAGGGACAGATACGCAGTATTTT. This gives the protein CASSPLGAGGTDTQYF.

Note on this clone: Within the sample, other DNA sequences also encode this same CDR3. The chain carries TRBV11-2 and TRBJ1-1; D is possibly TRBD1 (5 bases). V was pared by 1 base and J by 1 base, with 7 bases between. This CDR3 region has 14 residues. CDR1 SGHAT and CDR2 FQNNGV come from the germline V gene. CDR3 loop: CASSLVGGNTEAFF. The CDR3 DNA is TGTGCCAGCAGCTTAGTTGGGGGGAACACTGAAGCTTTCTTT.

The chain has TRBV7-9 and TRBJ2-2; 10 nucleotides align to TRBD1. This CDR3 has 16 residues. Germline V lookup: CDR1 SEHNR, CDR2 FQNEAQ (reference sequence). Losses at the gene ends were 5 bases for V and 6 bases for J; bases not matched to a gene: 9. The CDR3 region has the DNA TGTGCCAGCAGCCCCGCCGGGACAGGGGCGGCCGGGGAGCTGTTTTTT. As protein: CASSPAGTGAAGELFF.